This T cell receptor beta chain was sequenced for a study of cytomegalovirus exposure and HLA in healthy donors. In germline, CDR1 is MNHNS, CDR2 SASEGT. CDR3 length: 16 amino acids. The trim removed 3 bases at V and 4 bases at J, leaving 8 bases unmatched. Profiled with immunoSEQ multiplex PCR; TCRdb holds only in-frame clones, not every one. The sample lists 140,000 or so clones, more than 85% occurring once. Sequencing used PBMCs. The rearrangement joins TRBV6-1 to TRBJ2-2; TRBD1 aligns across 7 bases. The source of this sequence is a young man in good health and CMV-seronegative. The CDR3 reads CASSDPDRVLTGELFF. In nucleotides, the CDR3 is TGTGCCAGCAGTGACCCCGACAGGGTCCTCACCGGGGAGCTGTTTTTT.